This entry features one T cell receptor (beta chain) sequence. This sample was included in a study of blood T cell repertoires in COVID-19. Per the germline V gene, CDR1 is MDHEN and CDR2 is SYDVKM. CDR3 length: 13 amino acids. V was clipped by 2 bases and J by 13 bases, with 15 bases between them. This study enrolled people aged roughly 18 to 100 from roughly 24 US geographic areas. Sequencing used immunoSEQ multiplex PCR; TCRdb keeps in-frame clones, though not all of them. The table has more than 200,000 clones, about 85% seen once; the top ten hold 10% to 13%. This sequence originates from a man aged 25-45 years who had recovered from COVID-19. The chain has TRBV28 and TRBJ2-1, with D unclear. Sequencing was carried out using PBMCs or T cells enriched from blood (not recorded which). The CDR3 region is CASSLVVATKQFF. As DNA, the CDR3 is TGTGCCAGCAGTTTAGTGGTCGCCACAAAACAGTTCTTC.